This TCR beta chain appears in the sequencing data of a study of Tregs in tolerant kidney transplant recipients. The CDR3 covers 16 residues. Germline-derived CDR1 and CDR2 are SGHRS and YFSETQ. The V gene end was trimmed by 0 bases and the J gene end by 4 bases; junction bases not matched to a gene: 3. The nonmyeloablative bone marrow transplants came from related graft donors, with transient mixed chimerism. Remarks on this clone: The target antigen is unknown. The read ends 3 residues before the CDR3 terminus; that terminus is restored from the germline J gene.

The study's findings and limits: Biological reproducibility was not directly addressed, but technical replication error appeared minimal. Few patients were studied, so findings need validation in larger groups. Changing PCR primers prevented nucleotide comparison between some patients' samples.

The repertoire was sequenced with immunoSEQ multiplex PCR; TCRdb's copy has only in-frame clones and lacks some. With tens of thousands of clones in the sample, the ten largest clones hold 1.8%. The source was CD4+ T cells from blood (PBMCs), collected 24 months after the transplant. The clonotype was recovered from a human patient who received a combined kidney and bone marrow transplant. Some T cells may originate from the graft donor. The rearrangement links TRBV5-1 to TRBJ2-3, with 12 bases lining up with TRBD2. The CDR3 sequence: CASSLGLAGEADTQYF. The CDR3 DNA, read in part, is TGCGCCAGCAGCTTGGGACTAGCGGGAGAAGCAGATACG. The whole variable domain, remainder taken from reference TRBV5-1 and TRBJ2-3, is KAGVTQTPRYLIKTRGQQVTLSCSPISGHRSVSWYQQTPGQGLQFLFEYFSETQRNKGNFPGRFSGRQFSNSRSEMNVSTLELGDSALYLCASSLGLAGEADTQYFGPGTRLTVL.